The following is a T cell receptor (beta chain) sequence with its context. The sample is drawn from a study of cytomegalovirus exposure and HLA in healthy donors. Study context: A subsequent analysis stated that the roughly 120 validation repertoires were run on the same platform as the approximately 700 first-cohort repertoires.

With V trimmed by 2 bases and J by 9 bases, 6 bases remained unmatched. Germline assignment: CDR1 MGHDK and CDR2 SYGVNS. The CDR3 length is 14 residues. Assay: immunoSEQ multiplex PCR; the TCRdb copy retains only in-frame clones and omits some. The data contain over 200,000 clones, approximately 83% of them singletons. The TCR originated in a woman younger than 45 in good health and CMV-seropositive. This chain links TRBV25-1 with TRBJ2-2; 7 nucleotides agree with TRBD1. Sample: PBMCs. As DNA, the CDR3 is TGTGCCAGCAGTGAAGCCAACAGGGGCCGGGAGCTGTTTTTT. This sequence encodes CASSEANRGRELFF.